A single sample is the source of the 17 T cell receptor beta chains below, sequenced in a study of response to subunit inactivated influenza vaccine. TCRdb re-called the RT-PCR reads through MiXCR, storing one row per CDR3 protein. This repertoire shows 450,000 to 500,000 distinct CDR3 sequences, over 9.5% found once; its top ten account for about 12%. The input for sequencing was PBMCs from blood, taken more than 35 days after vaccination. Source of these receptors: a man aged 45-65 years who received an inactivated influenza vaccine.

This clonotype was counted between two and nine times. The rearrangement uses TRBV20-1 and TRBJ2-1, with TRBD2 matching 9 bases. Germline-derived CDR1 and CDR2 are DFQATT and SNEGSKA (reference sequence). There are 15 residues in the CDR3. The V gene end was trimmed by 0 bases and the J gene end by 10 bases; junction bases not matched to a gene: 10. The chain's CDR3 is CSARDGGLARGEQFF. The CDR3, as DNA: TGCAGTGCTAGAGATGGAGGACTAGCGAGGGGGGAGCAGTTCTTC.

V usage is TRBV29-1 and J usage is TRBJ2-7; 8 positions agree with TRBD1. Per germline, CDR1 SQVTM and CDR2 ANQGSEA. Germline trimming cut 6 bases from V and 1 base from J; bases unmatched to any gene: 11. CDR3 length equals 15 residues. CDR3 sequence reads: CSVDRTGSGSYEQYF. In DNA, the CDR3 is TGCAGCGTAGACAGGACAGGGAGCGGGTCCTACGAGCAGTACTTC.

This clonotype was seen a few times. Here the CDR3 DNA reads TGCAGCGTTGAAAGGCAGACGAACACCGGGGAGCTGTTTTTT. The encoded protein is CSVERQTNTGELFF. The genes are TRBV29-1 and TRBJ2-2; D remains unclear. Deletions cut 2 bases from V and 0 bases from J, with 7 bases between. The CDR3 is 14 residues long. Germline V lookup: CDR1 SQVTM, CDR2 ANQGSEA.

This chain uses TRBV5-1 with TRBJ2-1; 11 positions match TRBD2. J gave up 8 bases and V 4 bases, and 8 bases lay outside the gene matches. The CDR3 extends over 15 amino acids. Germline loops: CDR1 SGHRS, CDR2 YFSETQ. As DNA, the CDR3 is TGCGCCAGCAGCGAAGATAGCGGGAGGGACGATGAGCAGTTCTTC. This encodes CASSEDSGRDDEQFF.

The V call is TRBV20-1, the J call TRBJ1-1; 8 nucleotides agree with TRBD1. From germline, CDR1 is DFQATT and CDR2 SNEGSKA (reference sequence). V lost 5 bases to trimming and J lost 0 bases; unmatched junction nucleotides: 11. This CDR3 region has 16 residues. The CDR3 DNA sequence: TGCAGTGCTTCTCAGGGGGCGCTCAGCATGAACACTGAAGCTTTCTTT. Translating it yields CSASQGALSMNTEAFF.

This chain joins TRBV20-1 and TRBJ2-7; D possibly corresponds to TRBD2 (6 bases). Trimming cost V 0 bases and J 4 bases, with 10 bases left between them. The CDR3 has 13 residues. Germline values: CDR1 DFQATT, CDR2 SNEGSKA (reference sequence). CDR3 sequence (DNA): TGCAGTGCTAGAGAGGGGGGACGTTACGAGCAGTACTTC. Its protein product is CSAREGGRYEQYF.

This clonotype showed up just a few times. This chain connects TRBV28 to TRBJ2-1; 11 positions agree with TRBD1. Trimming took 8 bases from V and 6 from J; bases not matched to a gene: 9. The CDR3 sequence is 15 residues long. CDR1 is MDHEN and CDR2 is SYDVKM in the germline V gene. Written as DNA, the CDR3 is TGTGCCAGCCAACTGCCCGGGACAGGGGGCAATGAGCAGTTCTTC. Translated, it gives CASQLPGTGGNEQFF.

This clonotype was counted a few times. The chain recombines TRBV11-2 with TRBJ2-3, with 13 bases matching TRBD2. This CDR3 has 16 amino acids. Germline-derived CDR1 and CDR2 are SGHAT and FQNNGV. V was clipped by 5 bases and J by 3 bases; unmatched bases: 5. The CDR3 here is CASSLLAGGYTDTQYF. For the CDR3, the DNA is TGTGCCAGCAGCCTACTAGCGGGAGGGTATACAGATACGCAGTATTTT.

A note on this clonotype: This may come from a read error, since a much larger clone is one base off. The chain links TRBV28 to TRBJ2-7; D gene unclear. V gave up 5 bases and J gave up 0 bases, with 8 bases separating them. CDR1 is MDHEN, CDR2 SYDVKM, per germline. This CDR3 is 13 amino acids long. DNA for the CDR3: TGTGCCAGCAGTAAACGGAGCTCCTACGAGCAGTACTTC. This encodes CASSKRSSYEQYF.

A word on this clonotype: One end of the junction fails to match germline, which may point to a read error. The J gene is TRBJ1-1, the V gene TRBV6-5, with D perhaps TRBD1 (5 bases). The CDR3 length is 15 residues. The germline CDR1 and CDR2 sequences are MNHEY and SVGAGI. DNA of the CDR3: TGTGCCAGCAGTTACGGGACCCACATGAACACTGAAGTTTTCTTT. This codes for CASSYGTHMNTEVFF.

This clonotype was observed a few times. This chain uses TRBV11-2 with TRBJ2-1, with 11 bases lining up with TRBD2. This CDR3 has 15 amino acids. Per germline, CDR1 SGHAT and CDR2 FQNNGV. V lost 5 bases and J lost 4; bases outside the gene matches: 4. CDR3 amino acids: CASSIRLAGYNEQFF. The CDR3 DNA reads TGTGCCAGCAGCATCCGACTAGCGGGATACAATGAGCAGTTCTTC.

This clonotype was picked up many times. The CDR3, as DNA: TGTGCCAGCACCCGAGTGGACCGGTTTGTCTATGGCTACACCTTC. This encodes CASTRVDRFVYGYTF. The V call is TRBV12-3 or TRBV12-4, the J call TRBJ1-2; unclear D gene. The V and J ends lost 7 bases and 4 bases respectively, with 19 bases between them. This CDR3 spans 15 amino acids.

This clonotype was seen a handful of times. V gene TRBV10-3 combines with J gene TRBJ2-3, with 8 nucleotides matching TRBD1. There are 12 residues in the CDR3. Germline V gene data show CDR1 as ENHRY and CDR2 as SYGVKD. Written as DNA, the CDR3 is TGTGCAAGTCAGGGGGCCTCAGATACGCAGTATTTT. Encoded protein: CASQGASDTQYF.

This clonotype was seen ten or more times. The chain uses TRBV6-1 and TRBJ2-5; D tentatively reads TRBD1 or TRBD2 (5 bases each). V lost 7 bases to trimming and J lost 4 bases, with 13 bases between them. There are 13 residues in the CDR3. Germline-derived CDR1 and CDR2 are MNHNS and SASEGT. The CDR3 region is CASTGRTAETQYF. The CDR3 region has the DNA TGTGCCAGCACGGGACGTACGGCAGAGACCCAGTACTTC.

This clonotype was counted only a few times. CDR3 nucleotide sequence: TGTGCCAGCAGTTTATCGTTGGTTTTGCCCCAGCATTTT. Protein product: CASSLSLVLPQHF. This rearrangement joins TRBV12-3 or TRBV12-4 to TRBJ1-5; D remains ambiguous. The CDR3 totals 13 residues. V lost 2 bases to trimming and J lost 9 bases, with 11 bases between them.

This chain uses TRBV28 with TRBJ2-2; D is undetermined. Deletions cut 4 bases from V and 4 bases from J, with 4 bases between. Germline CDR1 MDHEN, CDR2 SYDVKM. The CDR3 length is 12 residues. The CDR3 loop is CASSYFTGELFF. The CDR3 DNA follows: TGTGCCAGCAGTTACTTCACCGGGGAGCTGTTTTTT. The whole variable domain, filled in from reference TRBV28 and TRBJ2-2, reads DVKVTQSSRYLVKRTGEKVFLECVQDMDHENMFWYRQDPGLGLRLIYFSYDVKMKEKGDIPEGYSVSREKKERFSLILESASTNQTSMYLCASSYFTGELFFGEGSRLTVL.

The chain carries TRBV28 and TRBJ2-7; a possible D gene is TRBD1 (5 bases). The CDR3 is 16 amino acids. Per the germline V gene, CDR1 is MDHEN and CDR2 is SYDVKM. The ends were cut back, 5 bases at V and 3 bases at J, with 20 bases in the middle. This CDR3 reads CASSPRKIGQGYEQYF. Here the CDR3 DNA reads TGTGCCAGCAGTCCCCGAAAGATAGGGCAGGGCTACGAGCAGTACTTC.